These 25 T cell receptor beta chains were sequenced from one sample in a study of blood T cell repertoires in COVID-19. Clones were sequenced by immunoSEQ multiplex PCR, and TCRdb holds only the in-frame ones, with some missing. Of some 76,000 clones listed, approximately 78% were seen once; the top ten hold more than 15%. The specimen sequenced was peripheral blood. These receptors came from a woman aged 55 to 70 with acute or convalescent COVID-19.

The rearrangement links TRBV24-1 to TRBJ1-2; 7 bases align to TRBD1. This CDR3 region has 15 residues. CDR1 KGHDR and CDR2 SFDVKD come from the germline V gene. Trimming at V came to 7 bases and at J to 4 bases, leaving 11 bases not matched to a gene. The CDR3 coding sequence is TGTGCCACCAGCAGTGCAGGGGGAGGTCGCTATGGCTACACCTTC. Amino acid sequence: CATSSAGGGRYGYTF.

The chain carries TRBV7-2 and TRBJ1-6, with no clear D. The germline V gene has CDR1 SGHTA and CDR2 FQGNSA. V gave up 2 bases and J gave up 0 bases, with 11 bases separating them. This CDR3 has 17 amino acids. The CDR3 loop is CASSLTGSISYNSPLHF. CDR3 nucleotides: TGTGCCAGCAGCTTAACGGGGTCGATCTCCTATAATTCACCCCTCCACTTT. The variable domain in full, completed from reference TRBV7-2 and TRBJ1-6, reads GAGVSQSPSNKVTEKGKDVELRCDPISGHTALYWYRQSLGQGLEFLIYFQGNSAPDKSGLPSDRFSAERTGGSVSTLTIQRTQQEDSAVYLCASSLTGSISYNSPLHFGNGTRLTVT.

The chain's CDR3 is CATSTRLAGGDTQYF. DNA for the CDR3: TGTGCCACCAGCACCAGACTAGCGGGTGGAGATACGCAGTATTTT. V and J are TRBV15 and TRBJ2-3, with 10 bases lining up with TRBD2. The CDR3 spans 15 residues. Germline CDR1 LNHNV, CDR2 YYDKDF (reference sequence). J gave up 5 bases and V 4 bases, and 6 bases lay outside the gene matches. The full variable domain, completed using reference TRBV15 and TRBJ2-3, is DAMVIQNPRYQVTQFGKPVTLSCSQTLNHNVMYWYQQKSSQAPKLLFHYYDKDFNNEADTPDNFQSRRPNTSFCFLDIRSPGLGDTAMYLCATSTRLAGGDTQYFGPGTRLTVL.

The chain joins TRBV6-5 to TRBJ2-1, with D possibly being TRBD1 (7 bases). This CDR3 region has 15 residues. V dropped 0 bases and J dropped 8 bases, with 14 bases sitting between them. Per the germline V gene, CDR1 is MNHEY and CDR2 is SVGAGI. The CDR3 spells CASSYSVTGRYEQFF. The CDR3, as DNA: TGTGCCAGCAGTTACTCCGTGACAGGGAGGTATGAGCAGTTCTTC.

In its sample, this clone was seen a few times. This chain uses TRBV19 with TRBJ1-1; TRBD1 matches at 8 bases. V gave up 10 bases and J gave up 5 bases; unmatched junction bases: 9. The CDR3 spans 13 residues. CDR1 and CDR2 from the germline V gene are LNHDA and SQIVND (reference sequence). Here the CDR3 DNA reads TGTGCCACCAACAGGGGGAGTGGTACTGAAGCTTTCTTT. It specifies CATNRGSGTEAFF.

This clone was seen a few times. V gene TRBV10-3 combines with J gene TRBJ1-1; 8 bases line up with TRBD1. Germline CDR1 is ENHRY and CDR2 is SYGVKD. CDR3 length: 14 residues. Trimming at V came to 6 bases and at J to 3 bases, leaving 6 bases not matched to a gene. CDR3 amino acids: CAISLQGGDTEAFF. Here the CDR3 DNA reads TGTGCCATCAGCCTACAGGGGGGGGACACTGAAGCTTTCTTT.

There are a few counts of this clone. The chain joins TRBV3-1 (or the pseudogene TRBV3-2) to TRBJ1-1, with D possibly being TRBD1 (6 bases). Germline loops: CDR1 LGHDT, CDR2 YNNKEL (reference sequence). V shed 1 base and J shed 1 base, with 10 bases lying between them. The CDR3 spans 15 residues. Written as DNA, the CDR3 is TGTGCCAGCAGCCAAGTACAGGGTGCGAACACTGAAGCTTTCTTT. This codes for CASSQVQGANTEAFF.

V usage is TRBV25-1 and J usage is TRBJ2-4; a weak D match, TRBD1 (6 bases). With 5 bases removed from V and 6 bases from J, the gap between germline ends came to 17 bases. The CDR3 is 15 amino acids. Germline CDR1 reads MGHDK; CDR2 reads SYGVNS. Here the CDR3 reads CASSSQGRGGNIQYF. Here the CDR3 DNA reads TGTGCCAGCAGTAGTCAGGGGAGAGGAGGAAACATTCAGTACTTC.

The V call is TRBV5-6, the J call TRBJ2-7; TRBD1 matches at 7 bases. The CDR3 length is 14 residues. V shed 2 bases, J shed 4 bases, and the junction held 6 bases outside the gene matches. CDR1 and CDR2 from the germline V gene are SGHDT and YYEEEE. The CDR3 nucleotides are TGTGCCAGCAGCTTCCGGGACAGACGGTACGAGCAGTACTTC. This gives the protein CASSFRDRRYEQYF.

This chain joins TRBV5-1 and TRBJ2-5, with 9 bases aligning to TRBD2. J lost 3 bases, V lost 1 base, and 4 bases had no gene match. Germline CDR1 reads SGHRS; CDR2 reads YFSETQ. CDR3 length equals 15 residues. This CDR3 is CASSLRAGGEETQYF. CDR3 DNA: TGCGCCAGCAGCTTGCGGGCGGGGGGGGAAGAGACCCAGTACTTC.

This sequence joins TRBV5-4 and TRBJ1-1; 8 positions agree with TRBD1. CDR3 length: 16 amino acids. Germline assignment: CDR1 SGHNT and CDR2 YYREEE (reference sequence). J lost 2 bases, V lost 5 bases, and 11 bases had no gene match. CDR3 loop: CASSWGRGQVNTEAFF. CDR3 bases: TGTGCCAGCAGTTGGGGCAGGGGGCAGGTAAACACTGAAGCTTTCTTT.

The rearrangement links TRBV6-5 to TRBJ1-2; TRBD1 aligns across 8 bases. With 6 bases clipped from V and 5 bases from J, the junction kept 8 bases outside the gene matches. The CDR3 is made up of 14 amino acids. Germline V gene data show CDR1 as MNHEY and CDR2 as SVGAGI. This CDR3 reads CASSRQGSGYGYTF. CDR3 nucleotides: TGTGCCAGCAGCCGACAGGGGAGTGGGTATGGCTACACCTTC.

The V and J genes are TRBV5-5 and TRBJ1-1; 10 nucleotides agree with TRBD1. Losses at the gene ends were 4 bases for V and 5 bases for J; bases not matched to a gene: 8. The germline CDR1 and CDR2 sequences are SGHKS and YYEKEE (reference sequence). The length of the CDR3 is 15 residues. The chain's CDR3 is CASSARQGAQTEAFF. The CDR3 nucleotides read TGTGCCAGCAGCGCACGACAGGGGGCGCAGACTGAAGCTTTCTTT.

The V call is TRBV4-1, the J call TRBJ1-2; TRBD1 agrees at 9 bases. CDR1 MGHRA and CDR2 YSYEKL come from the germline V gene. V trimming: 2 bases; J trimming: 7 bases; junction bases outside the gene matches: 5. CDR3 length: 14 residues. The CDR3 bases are TGCGCCAGCAGCCAAACAGGGGGCGAGGGTGGCTACACCTTC. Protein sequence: CASSQTGGEGGYTF.

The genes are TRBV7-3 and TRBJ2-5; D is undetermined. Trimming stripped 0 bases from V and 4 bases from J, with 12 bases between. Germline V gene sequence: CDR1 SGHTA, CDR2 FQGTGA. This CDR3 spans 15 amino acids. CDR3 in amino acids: CASSLTSQVGETQYF. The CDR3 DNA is TGTGCCAGCAGCTTAACGAGTCAGGTCGGAGAGACCCAGTACTTC.

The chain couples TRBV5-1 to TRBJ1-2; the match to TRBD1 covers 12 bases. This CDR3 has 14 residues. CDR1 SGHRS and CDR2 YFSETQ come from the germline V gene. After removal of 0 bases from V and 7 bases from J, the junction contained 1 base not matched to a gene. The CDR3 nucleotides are TGCGCCAGCAGCTTGGGGGACAGGGGGCCTGGCTACACCTTC. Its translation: CASSLGDRGPGYTF.

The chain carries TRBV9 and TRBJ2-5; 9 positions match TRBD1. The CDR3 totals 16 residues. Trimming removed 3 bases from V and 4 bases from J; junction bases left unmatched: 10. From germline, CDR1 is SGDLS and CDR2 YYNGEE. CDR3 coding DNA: TGTGCCAGCAGCGCCCCCGGGACAGGGTTTTTAGAGACCCAGTACTTC. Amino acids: CASSAPGTGFLETQYF. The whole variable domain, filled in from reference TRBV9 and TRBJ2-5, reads DSGVTQTPKHLITATGQRVTLRCSPRSGDLSVYWYQQSLDQGLQFLIQYYNGEERAKGNILERFSAQQFPDLHSELNLSSLELGDSALYFCASSAPGTGFLETQYFGPGTRLLVL.

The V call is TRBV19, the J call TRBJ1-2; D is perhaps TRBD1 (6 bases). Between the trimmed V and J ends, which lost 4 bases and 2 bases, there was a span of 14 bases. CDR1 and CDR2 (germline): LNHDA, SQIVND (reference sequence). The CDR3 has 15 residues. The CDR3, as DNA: TGTGCCAGTAGTAGACAGGTTTCAGCCAACTATGGCTACACCTTC. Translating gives CASSRQVSANYGYTF.

CDR3 nucleotides: TGTGCCAGCTCACCATCAGGACAGGGCTATGGCTACACCTTC. Its translation: CASSPSGQGYGYTF. This sequence joins TRBV18 and TRBJ1-2, with 8 bases lining up with TRBD1. After removal of 2 bases from V and 4 bases from J, the junction contained 3 bases not matched to a gene. This CDR3 has 14 amino acids. In germline, CDR1 is KGHSH, CDR2 LQKENI.

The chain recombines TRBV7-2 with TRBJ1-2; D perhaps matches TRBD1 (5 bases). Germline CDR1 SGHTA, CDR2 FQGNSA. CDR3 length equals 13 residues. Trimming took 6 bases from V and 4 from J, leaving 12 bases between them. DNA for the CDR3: TGTGCCAGCAGGGGACGGGAGCGCTATGGCTACACCTTC. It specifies CASRGRERYGYTF.

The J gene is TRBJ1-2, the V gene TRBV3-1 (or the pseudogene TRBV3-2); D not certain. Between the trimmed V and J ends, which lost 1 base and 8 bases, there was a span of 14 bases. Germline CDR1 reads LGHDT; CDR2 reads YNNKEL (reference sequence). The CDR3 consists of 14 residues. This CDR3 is CASSQVRSRAGYTF. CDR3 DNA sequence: TGTGCCAGCAGCCAAGTCCGAAGCCGAGCGGGCTACACCTTC.

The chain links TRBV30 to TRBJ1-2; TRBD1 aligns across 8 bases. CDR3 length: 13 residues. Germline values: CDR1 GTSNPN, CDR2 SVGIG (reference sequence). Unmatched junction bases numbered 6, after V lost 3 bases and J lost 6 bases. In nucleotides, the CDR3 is TGTGCCTGGAGGAGGACAGGGAACGATGGCTACACCTTC. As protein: CAWRRTGNDGYTF.

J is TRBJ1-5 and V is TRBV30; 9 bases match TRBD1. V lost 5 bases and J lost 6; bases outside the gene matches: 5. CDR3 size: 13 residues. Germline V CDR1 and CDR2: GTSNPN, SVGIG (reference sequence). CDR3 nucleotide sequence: TGTGCCTGGGACAGGGGGTCTACTCAGCCCCAGCATTTT. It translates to CAWDRGSTQPQHF.

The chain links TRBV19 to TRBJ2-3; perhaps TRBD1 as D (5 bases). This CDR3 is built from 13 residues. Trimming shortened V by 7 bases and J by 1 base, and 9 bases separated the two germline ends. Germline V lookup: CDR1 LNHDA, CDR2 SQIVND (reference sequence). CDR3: CASMGPGTDTQYF. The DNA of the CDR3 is TGTGCCAGTATGGGGCCAGGCACAGATACGCAGTATTTT.

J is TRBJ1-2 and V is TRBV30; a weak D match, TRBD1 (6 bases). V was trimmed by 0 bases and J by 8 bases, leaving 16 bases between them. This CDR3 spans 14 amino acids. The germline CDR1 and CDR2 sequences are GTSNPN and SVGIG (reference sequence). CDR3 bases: TGTGCCTGGAGTGTAGGGGGGGGATTAGGAGGCTACACCTTC. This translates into CAWSVGGGLGGYTF.